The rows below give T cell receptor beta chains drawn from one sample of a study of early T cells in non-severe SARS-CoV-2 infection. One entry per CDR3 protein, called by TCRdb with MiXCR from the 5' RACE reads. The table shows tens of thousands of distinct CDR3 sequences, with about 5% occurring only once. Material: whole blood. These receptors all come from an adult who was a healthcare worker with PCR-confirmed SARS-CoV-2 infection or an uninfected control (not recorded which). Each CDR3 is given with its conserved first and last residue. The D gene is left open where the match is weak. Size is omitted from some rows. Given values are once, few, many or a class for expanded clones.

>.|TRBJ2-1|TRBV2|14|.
TGTGCCAGCAGTGAAGGGGGCTGGACAGCCGAGCAGTTCTTC
CASSEGGWTAEQFF
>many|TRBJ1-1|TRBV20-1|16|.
TGCAGTGCTATTGCCACGACGGGCCACACCAACACTGAAGCTTTCTTT
CSAIATTGHTNTEAFF
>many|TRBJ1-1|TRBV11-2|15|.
TGTGCCAGCAGCGGGGCAGGATCCATGAACACTGAAGCTTTCTTT
CASSGAGSMNTEAFF
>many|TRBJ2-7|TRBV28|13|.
TGTGCCAGCCGGGGAATGGCCGGCCGCGAGCAGTACTTC
CASRGMAGREQYF
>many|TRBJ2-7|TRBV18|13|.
TGTGCCAGCTCAGGGAATCCCACCGGCGAGCAGTACTTC
CASSGNPTGEQYF
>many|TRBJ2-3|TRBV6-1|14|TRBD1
TGTGCCAGCAGCACAGGGGGCGGTACAGATACGCAGTATTTT
CASSTGGGTDTQYF
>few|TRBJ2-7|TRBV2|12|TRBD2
TGTGCCAGCACCATTGAACTAGCGGGGAAGTACTTC
CASTIELAGKYF
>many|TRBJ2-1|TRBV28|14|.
TGTGCCAGCAGGGGCGTTAACTCCTACAGTGAGCAGTTCTTC
CASRGVNSYSEQFF
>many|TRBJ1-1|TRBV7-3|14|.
TGTGCCAGCAGCCCGGCGACAAGTAACACTGAAGCTTTCTTT
CASSPATSNTEAFF
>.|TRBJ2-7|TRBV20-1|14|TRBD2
TGCAGTGCTAGCCTAGCGGGGGGGCCTTACGAGCAGTACTTC
CSASLAGGPYEQYF
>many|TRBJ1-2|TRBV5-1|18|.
TGCGCCAGCAGCTTGTATAATGCGTGGGACATGACCAACTATGGCTACACCTTC
CASSLYNAWDMTNYGYTF
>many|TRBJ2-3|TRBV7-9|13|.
TGTGCCAGCAGCCGGGGACACGAGGATACGCAGTATTTT
CASSRGHEDTQYF
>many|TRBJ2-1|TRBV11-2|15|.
TGTGCCAGCAGCTTAGGGATGACAGGGAGGAATGAGCAGTTCTTC
CASSLGMTGRNEQFF
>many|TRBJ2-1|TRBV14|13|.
TGTGCCAGCAGCCAAGCGGGCGGGCCGGGGAGGTTCTTC
CASSQAGGPGRFF
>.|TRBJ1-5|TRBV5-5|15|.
TGTGCCAGCAGCTTGCAAGTCAGGGCGGATCAGCCCCAGCATTTT
CASSLQVRADQPQHF
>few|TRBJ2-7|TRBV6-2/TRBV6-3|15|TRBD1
TGTGCCAGCAGTTACTCGGAGACAGGGCCTTACGAGCAGTACTTC
CASSYSETGPYEQYF
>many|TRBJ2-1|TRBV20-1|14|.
TGCAGTGCTAGATTCCCTGGGAGAGACAATGAGCAGTTCTTC
CSARFPGRDNEQFF
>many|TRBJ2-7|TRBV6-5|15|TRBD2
TGTGCCAGCAGTTACAGTAGCGGGGACTCCTACGAGCAGTACTTC
CASSYSSGDSYEQYF
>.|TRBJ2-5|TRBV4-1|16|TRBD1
TGCGCCAGCAGCCGAGGGACAGGGTATTACCAAGAGACCCAGTACTTC
CASSRGTGYYQETQYF
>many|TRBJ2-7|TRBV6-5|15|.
TGTGCCAGCAGTTACTCCGCAGGGGACTCCTACGAGCAGTACTTC
CASSYSAGDSYEQYF
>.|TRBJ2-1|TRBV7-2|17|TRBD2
TGTGCCAGCAGCTTAGCGGGACTAGCGGGAGGAGGCCATGAGCAGTTCTTC
CASSLAGLAGGGHEQFF
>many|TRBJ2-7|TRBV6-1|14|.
TGTGCCAGCGCTCGAATAGGGATTTCCTACGAGCAGTACTTC
CASARIGISYEQYF
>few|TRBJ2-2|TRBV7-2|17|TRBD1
TGTGCCAGCAGCTTAGTAGTGGGACAGGGAGGCACCGGGGAGCTGTTTTTT
CASSLVVGQGGTGELFF
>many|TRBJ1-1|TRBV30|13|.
TGTGCCTGGAGTGGGCATCAGAACACTGAAGCTTTCTTT
CAWSGHQNTEAFF
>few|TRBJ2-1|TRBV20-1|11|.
TGCAGTGCTAGAGAATACAATGAGCAGTTCTTC
CSAREYNEQFF